This is a list of T cell receptor beta chains from one sample in a study of response to subunit inactivated influenza vaccine. A single record per CDR3 protein comes from TCRdb applying MiXCR to the RT-PCR reads. This sample has more than 450,000 distinct CDR3 sequences, with approximately 7.1% found just once. The sample in question was PBMCs from blood, obtained around 25 months after vaccination. The receptors originated from a man aged 50 to 75 who received an inactivated influenza vaccine. The CDR3 runs from the conserved cysteine through the conserved F or W. A D gene is named only where the DNA matches it firmly. Expanded clones get a size class; other rows say once, few or many, or leave the size out.

abundance	j_gene	d_gene	v_gene	CDR3nt	CDR3aa
NA	TRBJ2-3	TRBD1	TRBV19	TGTGCCAGTAGTGTGAGAGGGGGCCTTAGCACAGATACGCAGTATTTT	CASSVRGGLSTDTQYF
NA	TRBJ2-2	TRBD2	TRBV20-1	TGCAGTGCTAGCTCTAGCGGAGTCACCGGGGAGCTGTTTTTT	CSASSSGVTGELFF
many	TRBJ2-2	NA	TRBV20-1	TGCAGTCCCGGGGGGCAAAAGGCCGGGGAGCTGTTTTTT	CSPGGQKAGELFF
NA	TRBJ2-7	NA	TRBV4-2	TGTGCCAGCAGCCGAGGGGAGAAACCACAGGTTGACGAGCAGTACTTC	CASSRGEKPQVDEQYF
NA	TRBJ2-5	NA	TRBV6-2/TRBV6-3	TGTGCCAGCACCGGACCGGGGGGCCACCAAGAGACCCAGTACTTC	CASTGPGGHQETQYF
many	TRBJ1-2	NA	TRBV12-3/TRBV12-4	TGTGCCAGCAGTTCGTCCGGGGGATATGGCTACACCTTC	CASSSSGGYGYTF
many	TRBJ1-1	NA	TRBV7-2	TGTGCCAGCAGCTTAGAGCGGAACACTGAAGCTTTCTTT	CASSLERNTEAFF
few	TRBJ1-1	NA	TRBV19	TGTGCCAGTACCAATCCCGGGCGCGGGACTGAAGCTTTCTTT	CASTNPGRGTEAFF
NA	TRBJ2-5	NA	TRBV5-1	TGCGCCAGCAGCTGGAACATTCAAGAGACCCAGTACTTC	CASSWNIQETQYF
NA	TRBJ2-2	NA	TRBV5-4	TGTGCCAGCAGCTTCGAATACGGGGGAGAAGCCGGGGAGCTGTTTTTT	CASSFEYGGEAGELFF